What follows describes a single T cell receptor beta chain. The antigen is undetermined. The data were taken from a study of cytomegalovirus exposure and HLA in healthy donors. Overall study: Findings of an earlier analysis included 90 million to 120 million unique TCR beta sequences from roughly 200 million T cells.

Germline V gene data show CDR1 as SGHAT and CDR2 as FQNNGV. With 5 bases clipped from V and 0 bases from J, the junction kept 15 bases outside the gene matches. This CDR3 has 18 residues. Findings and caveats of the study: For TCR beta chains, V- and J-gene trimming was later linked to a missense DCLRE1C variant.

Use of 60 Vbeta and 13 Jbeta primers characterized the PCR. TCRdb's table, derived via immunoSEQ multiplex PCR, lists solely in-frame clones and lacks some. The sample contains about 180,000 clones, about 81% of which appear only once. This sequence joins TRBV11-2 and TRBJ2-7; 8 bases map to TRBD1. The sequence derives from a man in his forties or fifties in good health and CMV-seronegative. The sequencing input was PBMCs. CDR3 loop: CASSPQGVQGVLSYEQYF. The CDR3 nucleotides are TGTGCCAGCAGCCCCCAGGGCGTACAGGGGGTACTCTCCTACGAGCAGTACTTC.